This T cell receptor (beta chain) was found in a study of cytomegalovirus exposure and HLA in healthy donors. General observations from the study: An analysis that was carried out later associated some 17,000 TCR beta sequences with HLA alleles at 0.05 false discovery rate. An analysis that came later showed most CMV-associated TCR beta chains appearing HLA-restricted. Several V segments, TRBV6-2 and TRBV6-3 among them, could not be told apart and were dropped. A later analysis reportedly found that, within productive TCRs, an Asian-associated ancestry cluster had fewer N-insertions than the mean observed across the approximately 700 donors.

This PCR relied on a set of 60 Vbeta primers and 13 Jbeta primers. TCRdb's table, derived via immunoSEQ multiplex PCR, lists solely in-frame clones and lacks some. This table holds some 170,000 clones, roughly four fifths found once. In germline, CDR1 is KGHSH, CDR2 LQKENI. The CDR3 contains 16 residues. V was cut by 6 bases and J by 0 bases, with 12 bases left in between. As concerns this clone: Its target is unknown.

The sequence was obtained from a man aged 45-65 years in good health and CMV-seropositive. Sequences were obtained from PBMCs. This sequence joins TRBV18 and TRBJ2-6; D uncertain. CDR3 nucleotide sequence: TGTGCCAGCTCGATGCAGGAAAACTCTGGGGCCAACGTCCTGACTTTC. Amino acid sequence: CASSMQENSGANVLTF.